This paragraph covers one T cell receptor beta chain sequence. The data originate from a study of shared clonotypes between healthy human individuals. The CDR3 length is 16 residues. V was shortened by 1 base and J by 1 base, with 10 bases between the two germline ends. Germline V gene lookup returns CDR1 SGHTA and CDR2 FQGTGA. Sequencing was performed with immunoSEQ multiplex PCR; in TCRdb, only in-frame clones are kept and a portion is missing. The sample holds millions of clones, 85% to 95% seen once. J is TRBJ2-2 and V is TRBV7-3; D is possibly TRBD1 (5 bases). Sequencing input: naive CD4+ T cells sorted from blood. Indicated subset: CD45RA+ positively selected. The source of this sequence is a man between 18 and 29 years old in good health. The CDR3 nucleotides are TGTGCCAGCAGCTTAAAGGCAGGGTGGAACACCGGGGAGCTGTTTTTT. Translated: CASSLKAGWNTGELFF.